The following is a T cell receptor beta chain sequence with its context. Original processing notes: Cell counts per sample came from amplifying reference gene primers. The protocol was immunoSEQ multiplex PCR, while the TCRdb copy is restricted to in-frame clones and leaves out a portion. Clone size and the V and J calls come from that table; the DNA yielded D and trimming. The sample carries about 26,000 clones, approximately 84% recorded once. This sample is part of a study of blood T cell repertoires in COVID-19. The CDR3 consists of 15 residues. Germline loops: CDR1 SGHRS, CDR2 YFSETQ. Trimming cost V 4 bases and J 4 bases, with 18 bases left between them.

The receptor was derived from a man over 45 with active or convalescent COVID-19. This chain links TRBV5-1 with TRBJ2-7, with D tentatively TRBD1 (5 bases). The sequencing sample was made of peripheral blood. The CDR3 nucleotides are TGCGCCAGCAGCCCCGCTGGCGCAGGGTCGTACGAGCAGTACTTC. It encodes CASSPAGAGSYEQYF.